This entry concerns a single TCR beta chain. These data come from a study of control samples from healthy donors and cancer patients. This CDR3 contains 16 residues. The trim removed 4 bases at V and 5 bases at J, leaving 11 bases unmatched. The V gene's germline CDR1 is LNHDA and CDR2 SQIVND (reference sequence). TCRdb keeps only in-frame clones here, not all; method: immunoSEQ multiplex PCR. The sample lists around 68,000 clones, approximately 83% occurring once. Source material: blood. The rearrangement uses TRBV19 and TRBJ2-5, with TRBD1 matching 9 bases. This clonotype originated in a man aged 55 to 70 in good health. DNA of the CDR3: TGTGCCAGTAGTACAGCGCCCGGGACAGGGATGGAGACCCAGTACTTC. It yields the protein CASSTAPGTGMETQYF.